This is a list of T cell receptor beta chains from one sample in a study of shared clonotypes between healthy human individuals. Clones were sequenced by immunoSEQ multiplex PCR, and TCRdb holds only the in-frame ones, with some missing. The data contain a few million clones, about 94% of them singletons. The specimen was naive CD4+ T cells sorted from blood. The receptor source for this set is a man younger than 30 in good health. CDR3s include the opening cysteine and the closing phenylalanine or tryptophan. A D gene is named only where the DNA matches it firmly. Size is stated for part of the rows, as once, few or many counts, or as a class when the clone is expanded.

>13|.|.|TRBV21-1|TRBJ2-1
CASSRRELNEQFF
TGTGCCAGCAGTCGACGGGAGCTCAATGAGCAGTTCTTC
>15|.|TRBD2|TRBV5-1|TRBJ2-1
CASSLGTSGYNEQFF
TGCGCCAGCAGCCTTGGGACTAGCGGGTACAATGAGCAGTTCTTC
>15|.|TRBD2|TRBV2|TRBJ2-2
CASSDSGGVTGELFF
TGTGCCAGCAGTGATAGCGGGGGGGTCACCGGGGAGCTGTTTTTT
>14|once|.|TRBV7-2|TRBJ1-1
CASSLREMNTEAFF
TGTGCCAGCAGCTTGCGGGAGATGAACACTGAAGCTTTCTTT
>15|once|.|TRBV6-5|TRBJ2-1
CASSLGGPGLNEQFF
TGTGCCAGCAGCCTTGGCGGACCCGGGTTAAATGAGCAGTTCTTC
>16|.|.|TRBV6-5|TRBJ2-1
CASSYSAFPKANEQFF
TGTGCCAGCAGTTACTCAGCCTTCCCCAAGGCCAATGAGCAGTTCTTC
>14|few|.|TRBV5-1|TRBJ2-5
CASSPRDGQETQYF
TGCGCCAGCAGTCCCCGGGACGGCCAAGAGACCCAGTACTTC
>12|.|.|TRBV28|TRBJ1-2
CASSPGNYGYTF
TGTGCCAGCAGCCCGGGGAACTATGGCTACACCTTC
>12|.|.|TRBV10-3|TRBJ1-1
CAARDGNTEAFF
TGTGCCGCCCGGGACGGGAACACTGAAGCTTTCTTT
>16|.|TRBD2|TRBV30|TRBJ2-7
CAWSPKLFASGHEQYF
TGTGCCTGGAGTCCAAAGTTGTTCGCTAGCGGCCACGAGCAGTACTTC
>16|.|TRBD1|TRBV6-5|TRBJ2-7
CASSYYTGQGPYEQYF
TGTGCCAGCAGTTACTATACGGGACAGGGCCCCTACGAGCAGTACTTC
>10|once|.|TRBV20-1|TRBJ2-1
CSASTDEQFF
TGCAGTGCCAGCACCGATGAGCAGTTCTTC
>17|.|.|TRBV2|TRBJ1-1
CASSGFPRLLGNTEAFF
TGTGCCAGCAGTGGTTTCCCCAGGCTACTCGGAAACACTGAAGCTTTCTTT
>10|.|.|TRBV29-1|TRBJ1-2
CSVGTDGYTF
TGCAGCGTTGGGACAGATGGCTACACCTTC
>17|once|.|TRBV7-9|TRBJ2-5
CASSPPMGVFSPETQYF
TGTGCCAGCAGCCCCCCAATGGGGGTTTTTTCCCCGGAGACCCAGTACTTC
>15|.|TRBD1|TRBV5-6|TRBJ2-5
CASSPLGQGGETQYF
TGTGCCAGCAGCCCCCTGGGACAGGGAGGGGAGACCCAGTACTTC
>14|.|TRBD1|TRBV28|TRBJ1-1
CASSFTNRGAEAFF
TGTGCCAGCAGTTTCACAAACAGGGGCGCTGAAGCTTTCTTT
>15|.|TRBD1|TRBV19|TRBJ1-5
CASSIGDRVNQPQHF
TGTGCCAGTAGTATAGGGGACAGGGTAAATCAGCCCCAGCATTTT
>14|.|.|TRBV5-6|TRBJ1-1
CASSVGEVRTEAFF
TGTGCCAGCAGCGTGGGAGAGGTAAGGACTGAAGCTTTCTTT
>16|.|.|TRBV4-1|TRBJ2-4
CASSQPGHLAKNIQYF
TGCGCCAGCAGCCAACCGGGACATCTAGCCAAAAACATTCAGTACTTC
>15|.|.|TRBV19|TRBJ1-5
CASSTLWDTNQPQHF
TGTGCCAGTAGTACCTTGTGGGACACTAATCAGCCCCAGCATTTT
>15|.|TRBD2|TRBV5-6|TRBJ2-1
CASSLTSGGHNEQFF
TGTGCCAGCAGCTTAACTAGCGGGGGGCACAATGAGCAGTTCTTC
>15|.|.|TRBV5-1|TRBJ2-5
CASSSWTEPQETQYF
TGCGCCAGCAGCAGCTGGACGGAGCCCCAAGAGACCCAGTACTTC
>16|.|.|TRBV6-1|TRBJ2-1
CASSDSRTHPYNEQFF
TGTGCCAGCAGTGATAGTCGGACACACCCTTACAATGAGCAGTTCTTC
>13|.|.|TRBV19|TRBJ1-6
CASSKTTGSPLHF
TGTGCCAGTAGTAAGACGACAGGCTCACCCCTCCACTTT
>13|.|TRBD1|TRBV10-3|TRBJ1-1
CAISGTGLTEAFF
TGTGCCATCAGCGGGACAGGGCTCACTGAAGCTTTCTTT
>14|.|.|TRBV9|TRBJ2-7
CASSPEPVPYEQYF
TGTGCCAGCAGCCCCGAGCCAGTCCCCTACGAGCAGTACTTC
>14|.|.|TRBV6-5|TRBJ1-4
CASSRSATNEKLFF
TGTGCCAGCAGCCGATCTGCAACTAATGAAAAACTGTTTTTT
>13|.|.|TRBV6-6|TRBJ1-1
CASTPTGGTEAFF
TGTGCCAGCACCCCGACAGGAGGCACTGAAGCTTTCTTT
>15|.|TRBD2|TRBV7-2|TRBJ2-1
CASSSTPGLAGEGFF
TGTGCCAGCAGCTCCACACCGGGACTAGCGGGGGAGGGGTTCTTC
>15|.|TRBD2|TRBV6-6|TRBJ2-5
CASRTSGSIGETQYF
TGTGCCAGCCGGACTAGCGGGAGTATAGGAGAGACCCAGTACTTC
>13|.|.|TRBV5-5|TRBJ1-2
CASSSIRQNGYTF
TGTGCCAGCAGCAGCATACGACAGAATGGCTACACCTTC
>15|.|.|TRBV18|TRBJ2-1
CASSPARVSYNEQFF
TGTGCCAGCTCACCGGCAAGGGTCTCCTACAATGAGCAGTTCTTC
>15|once|.|TRBV30|TRBJ1-1
CAYSPGGRGYTEAFF
TGTGCCTACTCTCCGGGGGGGCGAGGGTACACTGAAGCTTTCTTT
>15|.|.|TRBV10-3|TRBJ1-2
CAISEAPGGNYGYTF
TGTGCCATCAGTGAGGCCCCCGGGGGGAACTATGGCTACACCTTC
>17|once|TRBD2|TRBV4-1|TRBJ2-3
CASSPSGGRGKTDTQYF
TGCGCCAGCAGCCCTTCGGGAGGCCGGGGGAAGACAGATACGCAGTATTTT
>14|once|TRBD2|TRBV7-2|TRBJ2-7
CASTSGGTSYEQYF
TGTGCCAGCACCTCCGGGGGGACCTCCTACGAGCAGTACTTC
>13|.|TRBD1|TRBV7-9|TRBJ2-7
CASSLQGLGEQYF
TGTGCCAGCAGCCTACAGGGGCTGGGCGAGCAGTACTTC
>15|once|.|TRBV21-1|TRBJ1-5
CASTLGAAINQPQHF
TGTGCCAGCACCCTAGGGGCCGCTATTAATCAGCCCCAGCATTTT
>15|.|.|TRBV6-5|TRBJ2-2
CASSSWTDLTGELFF
TGTGCCAGCAGTTCCTGGACAGACCTCACCGGGGAGCTGTTTTTT
>15|.|.|TRBV2|TRBJ2-5
CASSESGAGSETQYF
TGTGCCAGCAGTGAATCGGGAGCGGGCAGCGAGACCCAGTACTTC
>15|few|.|TRBV7-2|TRBJ1-5
CASSLSTRSNQPQHF
TGTGCCAGCAGCTTGAGTACCAGGAGCAATCAGCCCCAGCATTTT
>17|.|.|TRBV5-8|TRBJ2-6
CASSFEMLSSGANVLTF
TGTGCCAGCAGCTTCGAGATGCTCTCCTCTGGGGCCAACGTCCTGACTTTC
>13|.|TRBD1|TRBV10-3|TRBJ2-3
CAIRTGLTDTQYF
TGTGCCATCAGGACAGGGCTCACAGATACGCAGTATTTT
>14|once|TRBD2|TRBV2|TRBJ2-5
CASGISGTQETQYF
TGTGCCAGCGGGATTAGCGGGACCCAAGAGACCCAGTACTTC
>14|.|TRBD1|TRBV19|TRBJ1-4
CASSMGQPNEKLFF
TGTGCCAGTAGTATGGGACAGCCTAATGAAAAACTGTTTTTT
>14|.|.|TRBV25-1|TRBJ1-1
CASSAWKGYTEAFF
TGTGCCAGCAGTGCCTGGAAGGGGTACACTGAAGCTTTCTTT
>15|.|.|TRBV5-1|TRBJ1-1
CASSLGGPSGTEAFF
TGCGCCAGCAGCTTGGGCGGACCAAGCGGGACTGAAGCTTTCTTT